Sequencing of this TCR beta chain was carried out in a study of T cells in Graves' hyperthyroidism and ophthalmopathy. Whole-study results and caveats: Using 13 V-J features, a model discriminated ophthalmopathy from stable hyperthyroidism.

TCR beta CDR3 regions were amplified from RNA transcripts. The TCR CDR3 was amplified in a first-round RT-PCR using the HTBI primer set. Each CDR3 protein gets one entry after TCRdb re-called the multiplex PCR reads with MiXCR. Of a few hundred thousand distinct CDR3 sequences listed, 35% to 50% are singletons. This clonotype was recorded at least ten times. Its antigen is as yet unknown. Exclusion of a patient resulted from uncontrolled infection, other autoimmune disease, pregnancy or lactation. For the diagnoses, clinical symptoms, serum thyroxine and TRAb, thyroid ultrasound and orbital computed tomography were used. The CDR3 covers 13 residues. Germline-derived CDR1 and CDR2 are DFQATT and SNEGSKA (reference sequence). Deletions cut 3 bases from V and 2 bases from J, with 10 bases between.

The J gene is TRBJ1-2, the V gene TRBV20-1; a possible D gene is TRBD1 (6 bases). The sample comprised peripheral blood or thyroid tissue (not recorded which). The source of this sequence is an adult woman with Graves' disease, either hyperthyroidism or ophthalmopathy (not recorded which). The CDR3 nucleotides are TGCAGTGCTAGGTCGGACAGCAACTATGGCTACACCTTC. Translation gives CSARSDSNYGYTF.